Sequencing of this T cell receptor (beta chain) was carried out in a study of control samples from healthy donors and cancer patients. After removal of 6 bases from V and 9 bases from J, the junction contained 12 bases not matched to a gene. The CDR3 totals 16 residues. The germline V gene has CDR1 MNHEY and CDR2 SVGEGT. The repertoire was sequenced with immunoSEQ multiplex PCR; TCRdb's copy has only in-frame clones and lacks some. The data hold around 90,000 clones, with around nine tenths observed a single time. This clone occurred once. This TCR derives from a man aged 25-45 years in good health. J is TRBJ1-6 and V is TRBV6-2 or TRBV6-3; 9 bases match TRBD1. The sequencing input was blood. The CDR3 reads CASRYRGRESGSPLHF. The CDR3 DNA follows: TGTGCCAGCAGGTACAGGGGGCGCGAATCCGGTTCACCCCTCCACTTT.